These 25 T cell receptor beta chains came from one sample sequenced in a study of blood T cell repertoires in COVID-19. TCRdb keeps only in-frame clones here, not all; method: immunoSEQ multiplex PCR. The sample holds under 300,000 clones, 80% to 95% seen once. The sequenced sample was PBMCs or T cells enriched from blood (not recorded which). Receptors were obtained from a woman aged 18-29 years who had recovered from COVID-19.

The J gene is TRBJ1-1, the V gene TRBV4-1; the D gene is possibly TRBD1 (6 bases). Germline values: CDR1 MGHRA, CDR2 YSYEKL. V was clipped by 4 bases and J by 5 bases, with 11 bases between them. This CDR3 is 13 amino acids long. The CDR3 sequence: CASSRGGGTEAFF. As DNA, the CDR3 is TGCGCCAGCAGCCGAGGGGGAGGGACTGAAGCTTTCTTT.

V gene TRBV5-1 combines with J gene TRBJ1-6, with 9 nucleotides matching TRBD1. Per the germline V gene, CDR1 is SGHRS and CDR2 is YFSETQ. Unmatched junction bases numbered 3, after V lost 4 bases and J lost 7 bases. The CDR3 length is 14 residues. The CDR3 nucleotides are TGCGCCAGCAGCAAAGGACAGGGGAATTCACCCCTCCACTTT. Translated: CASSKGQGNSPLHF.

The V call is TRBV28, the J call TRBJ1-6; TRBD1 aligns across 8 bases. V dropped 4 bases and J dropped 0; count of bases not matched to a gene: 5. From germline, CDR1 is MDHEN and CDR2 SYDVKM. CDR3 length: 17 amino acids. The CDR3 coding sequence is TGTGCCAGCAGTTCTCGGGACAGGAGCTCCTATAATTCACCCCTCCACTTT. Translated, it gives CASSSRDRSSYNSPLHF.

The chain has TRBV7-9 and TRBJ2-5; possibly TRBD1 for D (7 bases). This CDR3 is built from 13 residues. The V and J ends lost 5 bases and 5 bases respectively, with 12 bases between them. Looked up from germline, CDR1 is SEHNR and CDR2 is FQNEAQ (reference sequence). For the CDR3, the DNA is TGTGCCAGCAGCCCCAGGGGGGAGGAGACCCAGTACTTC. It specifies CASSPRGEETQYF.

The chain couples TRBV3-1 (or the pseudogene TRBV3-2) to TRBJ1-2; D unresolved. The germline V gene has CDR1 LGHDT and CDR2 YNNKEL (reference sequence). The CDR3 runs to 14 residues. Trimming cost V 1 base and J 2 bases, with 8 bases left between them. Here the CDR3 DNA reads TGTGCCAGCAGCCAAGCTACCCCCAACTATGGCTACACCTTC. Translated: CASSQATPNYGYTF.

The V and J genes are TRBV19 and TRBJ2-3; no firm D call. The CDR3 runs 12 residues. V was clipped by 5 bases and J by 6 bases, with 9 bases between them. Germline loops: CDR1 LNHDA, CDR2 SQIVND (reference sequence). In nucleotides, the CDR3 is TGTGCCAGTAGTCCCGCCCGGGATACGCAGTATTTT. Translation gives CASSPARDTQYF.

J is TRBJ1-3 and V is TRBV11-3; 9 nucleotides agree with TRBD1. The germline CDR1 and CDR2 sequences are SGHNT and YENEEA. The junction had 7 bases not matched to a gene; V was cut back by 5 bases and J by 8 bases. This CDR3 is 14 amino acids long. This chain's CDR3 is CASSPQGAGDTIYF. CDR3 nucleotide sequence: TGTGCCAGCAGCCCACAGGGGGCCGGGGACACCATATATTTT. Together with reference TRBV11-3 and TRBJ1-3, the CDR3 gives the full variable domain: EAGVVQSPRYKIIEKKQPVAFWCNPISGHNTLYWYLQNLGQGPELLIRYENEEAVDDSQLPKDRFSAERLKGVDSTLKIQPAELGDSAVYLCASSPQGAGDTIYFGEGSWLTVV.

This clone was seen only once. The J gene is TRBJ2-7, the V gene TRBV4-1, with D perhaps TRBD1 (5 bases). This CDR3 region has 14 residues. CDR1 is MGHRA and CDR2 is YSYEKL in the germline V gene. Trimming took 4 bases from V and 4 from J, leaving 14 bases between them. The CDR3 sequence is CASSPSPRAYEQYF. Here the CDR3 DNA reads TGCGCCAGCAGCCCAAGTCCCAGGGCTTACGAGCAGTACTTC.

V is TRBV27 and J is TRBJ1-2, with TRBD1 as a possible D gene (5 bases). Germline values: CDR1 MNHEY, CDR2 SMNVEV (reference sequence). The V and J ends lost 2 bases and 6 bases respectively, with 16 bases between them. The CDR3 runs 15 residues. The CDR3 spells CASSLTVGQGNGYTF. The CDR3 DNA is TGTGCCAGCAGTTTAACGGTGGGGCAGGGTAATGGCTACACCTTC.

The chain recombines TRBV10-2 with TRBJ2-5; the match to TRBD2 covers 11 bases. V shed 6 bases, J shed 5 bases, and the junction held 8 bases outside the gene matches. Germline CDR1 WSHSY, CDR2 SAAADI. This CDR3 region has 15 residues. CDR3 coding DNA: TGCGCCAGCAGACTTAGCGGGGGGGCAGGCGAGACCCAGTACTTC. Translated, it gives CASRLSGGAGETQYF.

The genes are TRBV10-3 and TRBJ2-7, with 8 positions matching TRBD2. CDR1 ENHRY and CDR2 SYGVKD come from the germline V gene. CDR3 size: 15 residues. V trimming: 8 bases; J trimming: 2 bases; junction bases outside the gene matches: 11. The CDR3 DNA reads as TGTGCCATCGGCCAGGCAGCAGCGGGGGCCTACGAGCAGTACTTC. Its protein is CAIGQAAAGAYEQYF.

The rearrangement joins TRBV3-1 (or the pseudogene TRBV3-2) to TRBJ2-5; 11 positions agree with TRBD2. V lost 0 bases and J lost 5; bases outside the gene matches: 8. Germline V gene data show CDR1 as LGHDT and CDR2 as YNNKEL (reference sequence). The CDR3 length is 17 residues. CDR3 amino acids: CASSQDTGASGRETQYF. The CDR3 nucleotides are TGTGCCAGCAGCCAAGATACAGGAGCTAGCGGGAGGGAGACCCAGTACTTC.

The chain uses TRBV28 and TRBJ2-7; 7 nucleotides align to TRBD1. Looked up from germline, CDR1 is MDHEN and CDR2 is SYDVKM. V was clipped by 1 base and J by 0 bases; unmatched bases: 3. This CDR3 contains 15 residues. The CDR3 spells CASSLSPGGSYEQYF. CDR3 nucleotides: TGTGCCAGCAGTTTATCCCCAGGGGGCTCCTACGAGCAGTACTTC.

This clone was detected a few times. This rearrangement joins TRBV29-1 to TRBJ1-4, with 7 bases lining up with TRBD1. The CDR3 length is 13 residues. J was trimmed by 2 bases and V by 4 bases; bases with no gene match: 1. CDR1 is SQVTM, CDR2 ANQGSEA, per germline. The CDR3 DNA is TGCAGCGTTGCGACAGGGACTAATGAAAAACTGTTTTTT. It codes for CSVATGTNEKLFF.

The chain recombines TRBV7-4 with TRBJ1-5, with TRBD1 as a possible D gene (5 bases). V dropped 4 bases and J dropped 5 bases, with 12 bases sitting between them. The CDR3 length is 14 residues. Germline CDR1 SGHVT, CDR2 SQSDAQ. This CDR3 is CASSSGHPDQPQHF. Written as DNA, the CDR3 is TGTGCCAGCAGCTCAGGACACCCTGATCAGCCCCAGCATTTT. The entire variable domain, with the rest obtained from reference TRBV7-4 and TRBJ1-5, is as follows: GAGVSQSPRYKVAKRGRDVALRCDSISGHVTLYWYRQTLGQGSEVLTYSQSDAQRDKSGRPSGRFSAERPERSVSTLKIQRTEQGDSAVYLCASSSGHPDQPQHFGDGTRLSIL.

V usage is TRBV4-2 and J usage is TRBJ2-1; 9 bases are a match to TRBD1. This CDR3 comprises 18 residues. With 6 bases clipped from V and 6 bases from J, the junction kept 18 bases outside the gene matches. Germline V gene sequence: CDR1 LGHNA, CDR2 YNFKEQ. This CDR3 is CASRLQQGALKGSNEQFF. The CDR3 DNA is TGTGCCAGCAGATTACAACAGGGGGCTTTGAAGGGGAGCAATGAGCAGTTCTTC.

This clone was seen a handful of times. The chain uses TRBV9 and TRBJ1-4; possible D gene TRBD1, 5 bases. The CDR3 is made up of 14 amino acids. Germline V CDR1 and CDR2: SGDLS, YYNGEE. V was shortened by 4 bases and J by 10 bases, with 17 bases between the two germline ends. CDR3: CASSLSRATGKLFF. The CDR3 DNA reads as TGTGCCAGCAGCCTCTCCCGGGCCACAGGAAAACTGTTTTTT.

This chain links TRBV6-2 or TRBV6-3 with TRBJ1-4, with D unresolved. The CDR3 spans 13 residues. V was trimmed by 2 bases and J by 14 bases, leaving 15 bases between them. CDR1 MNHEY and CDR2 SVGEGT come from the germline V gene. The CDR3 bases are TGTGCCAGCAGTTACCCGAGGGAGACCCGGCTGTTTTTT. It codes for CASSYPRETRLFF.

Details on this clone: In the same sample, other DNA sequences code for this CDR3. This chain joins TRBV9 and TRBJ2-7; perhaps TRBD2 as D (5 bases). CDR3 size: 14 residues. Germline V gene sequence: CDR1 SGDLS, CDR2 YYNGEE. Trimming removed 0 bases from V and 0 bases from J, with 7 bases in between. The CDR3 coding sequence is TGTGCCAGCAGCGTAGGAGGGTCCTCCTACGAGCAGTACTTC. Translation: CASSVGGSSYEQYF.

This chain joins TRBV15 and TRBJ2-5, with TRBD2 matching 7 bases. Germline assignment: CDR1 LNHNV and CDR2 YYDKDF (reference sequence). J lost 5 bases, V lost 1 base, and 7 bases had no gene match. This CDR3 has 15 amino acids. The CDR3 bases are TGTGCCACCAGCAGAGTGCGCGGGAGCTCTGAGACCCAGTACTTC. This codes for CATSRVRGSSETQYF.

This sequence joins TRBV7-8 and TRBJ2-1; 12 bases are shared with TRBD2. Germline V gene data show CDR1 as SGHVS and CDR2 as FQNEAQ. The CDR3 has 16 residues. After removal of 1 base from V and 7 bases from J, the junction contained 5 bases not matched to a gene. CDR3 residues: CASSLVPSGGVNEQFF. The CDR3 DNA sequence: TGTGCCAGCAGCTTAGTTCCTAGCGGGGGGGTGAATGAGCAGTTCTTC. The full variable domain, completed using reference TRBV7-8 and TRBJ2-1, is GAGVSQSPRYKVAKRGQDVALRCDPISGHVSLFWYQQALGQGPEFLTYFQNEAQLDKSGLPSDRFFAERPEGSVSTLKIQRTQQEDSAVYLCASSLVPSGGVNEQFFGPGTRLTVL.

The V call is TRBV6-5, the J call TRBJ2-1; 7 nucleotides agree with TRBD1. V dropped 6 bases and J dropped 4; count of bases not matched to a gene: 9. Germline-derived CDR1 and CDR2 are MNHEY and SVGAGI. This CDR3 spans 15 amino acids. CDR3 sequence (DNA): TGTGCCAGCAGGACCGGGACAGCGGATTACAATGAGCAGTTCTTC. Translating it yields CASRTGTADYNEQFF.

The chain couples TRBV7-3 to TRBJ2-2, with D unresolved. Germline CDR1 and CDR2: SGHTA and FQGTGA. The CDR3 runs to 13 residues. The V and J ends lost 5 bases and 1 base respectively, with 5 bases between them. The DNA for the CDR3 is TGTGCCAGCAGCCGAGGGAACACCGGGGAGCTGTTTTTT. Its translation: CASSRGNTGELFF. The whole variable domain, remainder taken from reference TRBV7-3 and TRBJ2-2, is GAGVSQTPSNKVTEKGKYVELRCDPISGHTALYWYRQSLGQGPEFLIYFQGTGAADDSGLPNDRFFAVRPEGSVSTLKIQRTERGDSAVYLCASSRGNTGELFFGEGSRLTVL.

The V gene is TRBV20-1, the J gene TRBJ1-5, with D uncertain. The CDR3 loop spans 11 amino acids. The V and J ends lost 8 bases and 8 bases respectively, with 13 bases between them. In germline, CDR1 is DFQATT, CDR2 SNEGSKA (reference sequence). Here the CDR3 DNA reads TGCAGTAGCCTACTTACGAAGCCCCAGCATTTT. This codes for CSSLLTKPQHF.

The chain recombines TRBV27 with TRBJ2-5, with 7 bases matching TRBD1. CDR1 and CDR2 (germline): MNHEY, SMNVEV (reference sequence). The CDR3 has 14 residues. J gave up 1 base and V 6 bases, and 5 bases lay outside the gene matches. This CDR3 reads CASSKDRAQETQYF. CDR3 bases: TGTGCCAGCAGCAAAGACAGGGCCCAAGAGACCCAGTACTTC.